This T cell receptor (beta chain) was documented in a study of cytomegalovirus exposure and HLA in healthy donors. Whole-study results and caveats: Later work associated fewer than 20,000 TCR beta sequences with HLA alleles at 0.05 false discovery rate.

Germline values: CDR1 SGHTS, CDR2 YDEGEE. The junction had 4 bases not matched to a gene; V was cut back by 5 bases and J by 7 bases. This CDR3 region has 13 residues. In the PCR, 60 Vbeta and 13 Jbeta primers were used. In the study's own analysis: Approximately 11 million of the roughly 77 million unique TCR beta chains counted in a later analysis were shared. Clones were read by immunoSEQ multiplex PCR, and TCRdb kept only the in-frame ones, dropping some. V and J calls and clone size are as listed in that table; D and trimming were resolved from the DNA. The sample has about 170,000 clones, approximately 79% seen once. A word on this clone: Its antigen remains unidentified.

Donors showed nominal health when sampled, although they likely had unrecorded immune exposures. The sequencing sample was made of PBMCs. V and J are TRBV5-8 and TRBJ2-1; 9 bases fit TRBD2. The clonotype comes from a man between 35 and 55 years old in good health and CMV-seropositive. The CDR3 loop is CASSLAGDNEQFF. The CDR3 DNA sequence: TGTGCCAGCAGTTTAGCGGGGGATAATGAGCAGTTCTTC. The full variable domain, with the rest looked up from reference TRBV5-8 and TRBJ2-1, is EAGVTQSPTHLIKTRGQQATLRCSPISGHTSVYWYQQALGLGLQFLLWYDEGEERNRGNFPPRFSGRQFPNYSSELNVNALELEDSALYLCASSLAGDNEQFFGPGTRLTVL.